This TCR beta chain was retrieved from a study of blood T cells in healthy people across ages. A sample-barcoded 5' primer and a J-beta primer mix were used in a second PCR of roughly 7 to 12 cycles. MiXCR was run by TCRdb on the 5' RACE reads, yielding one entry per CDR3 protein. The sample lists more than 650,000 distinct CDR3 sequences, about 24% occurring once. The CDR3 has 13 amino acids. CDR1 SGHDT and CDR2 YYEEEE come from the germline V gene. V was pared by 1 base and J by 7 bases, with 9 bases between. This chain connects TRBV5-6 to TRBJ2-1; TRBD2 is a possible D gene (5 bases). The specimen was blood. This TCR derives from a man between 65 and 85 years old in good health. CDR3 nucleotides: TGTGCCAGCAGCTTGTCGGAGGCGAATGAGCAGTTCTTC. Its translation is CASSLSEANEQFF. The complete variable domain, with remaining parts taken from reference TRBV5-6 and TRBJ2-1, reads DAGVTQSPTHLIKTRGQQVTLRCSPKSGHDTVSWYQQALGQGPQFIFQYYEEEERQRGNFPDRFSGHQFPNYSSELNVNALLLGDSALYLCASSLSEANEQFFGPGTRLTVL.